These T cell receptor beta chains were read from a single sample in a study of PD-1 blockade in classical Hodgkin lymphoma. Profiling relied on immunoSEQ multiplex PCR, and the TCRdb table lists in-frame clones only, not all of them. Of tens of thousands of clones detected, just over 65% appear once; the ten largest clones hold approximately 3%. The source material was peripheral blood mononuclear cells (PBMCs), sampled before the fourth cycle of nivolumab. These TCRs come from a human donor with classical Hodgkin lymphoma. Both conserved end residues are part of each CDR3. The order of the fields is clone size, J gene, V gene, D gene, CDR3 protein, CDR3 DNA. The D gene is left open where the match is weak. Some rows mark clone size as missing; the rest say once, few, many or name a class of expanded clone.

>few|TRBJ1-2|TRBV6-1|NA
CASRVEIYGYTF
TGTGCCAGCCGGGTAGAGATCTATGGCTACACCTTC
>NA|TRBJ2-7|TRBV7-9|NA
CALETPGGHNSYEQYF
TGTGCCCTCGAGACCCCGGGGGGACATAACTCCTACGAGCAGTACTTC
>NA|TRBJ1-2|TRBV7-2|TRBD1
CASSLGQGERHGYTF
TGTGCCAGCAGCTTAGGACAGGGAGAAAGACATGGCTACACCTTC
>many|TRBJ2-7|TRBV2|TRBD1
CASSWDRGDYEQYF
TGTGCCAGCAGCTGGGACAGGGGAGATTACGAGCAGTACTTC
>NA|TRBJ2-2|TRBV10-3|NA
CAISEWGREDTGELFF
TGTGCCATCAGTGAGTGGGGCAGGGAAGACACCGGGGAGCTGTTTTTT
>NA|TRBJ2-3|TRBV30|NA
CAWSAGATDTQYF
TGTGCCTGGAGTGCCGGGGCCACAGATACGCAGTATTTT
>few|TRBJ2-1|TRBV4-3|NA
CASSQDVSYGEQFF
TGCGCCAGCAGCCAAGATGTGTCATACGGTGAGCAGTTCTTC
>few|TRBJ2-3|TRBV10-1|NA
CASSEGGKGTDTQYF
TGCGCCAGCAGTGAGGGCGGGAAGGGCACAGATACGCAGTATTTT
>NA|TRBJ1-2|TRBV5-1|TRBD1
CASSPRQGSNYGYTF
TGCGCCAGCAGCCCCAGACAGGGATCTAACTATGGCTACACCTTC
>NA|TRBJ2-4|TRBV19|TRBD2
CASSPWEGWDRDIQYF
TGTGCCAGTAGTCCTTGGGAGGGCTGGGATCGGGACATTCAGTACTTC
>NA|TRBJ1-2|TRBV5-1|NA
CASSLDSRAPIYGYTF
TGCGCCAGCAGCTTGGACAGTCGGGCCCCTATCTATGGCTACACCTTC
>NA|TRBJ2-1|TRBV6-1|TRBD2
CASSGLAGAYNEQFF
TGTGCCAGCAGTGGGCTAGCGGGGGCCTACAATGAGCAGTTCTTC
>NA|TRBJ1-5|TRBV5-6|NA
CASSLRVWGQGSNQPQHF
TGTGCCAGCAGCTTGAGGGTCTGGGGGCAGGGTAGCAATCAGCCCCAGCATTTT
>many|TRBJ2-7|TRBV7-9|TRBD1
CASSATGGGVYEQYF
TGTGCCAGCAGCGCAACAGGGGGCGGCGTCTACGAGCAGTACTTC
>NA|TRBJ2-1|TRBV5-4|TRBD1
CASSLQGQGREQFF
TGTGCCAGCAGCTTGCAGGGACAGGGGCGGGAGCAGTTCTTC
>NA|TRBJ1-3|TRBV7-9|NA
CASSFSRAGSNRDTIYF
TGTGCCAGCAGCTTCAGCCGGGCAGGTTCCAATCGGGACACCATATATTTT
>NA|TRBJ1-4|TRBV18|NA
CASSPGSGEEKLFF
TGTGCCAGCTCACCCGGGAGCGGGGAAGAAAAACTGTTTTTT
>NA|TRBJ2-3|TRBV28|NA
CASGGEGGTSTDTQYF
TGTGCCAGCGGGGGGGAAGGGGGAACTAGCACAGATACGCAGTATTTT
>NA|TRBJ2-1|TRBV19|NA
CASSEIGTMQQFF
TGTGCCAGTAGTGAGATTGGGACAATGCAGCAGTTCTTC
>NA|TRBJ1-3|TRBV18|TRBD1
CASSLGTGRSGNTIYF
TGTGCCAGCTCACTGGGGACAGGAAGATCTGGAAACACCATATATTTT
>few|TRBJ2-5|TRBV5-1|TRBD1
CASSVDRVETQYF
TGCGCCAGCAGCGTGGACAGGGTGGAGACCCAGTACTTC
>NA|TRBJ2-3|TRBV6-5|NA
CASGQRTDTQYF
TGTGCCAGCGGACAGCGAACAGATACGCAGTATTTT
>medium-sized|TRBJ1-6|TRBV7-9|NA
CASSFGELLYNSPLHF
TGTGCCAGCAGCTTTGGGGAGCTCCTCTATAATTCACCCCTCCACTTT
>NA|TRBJ2-5|TRBV5-6|NA
CASSWGNPYQETQYF
TGTGCCAGCAGCTGGGGAAACCCGTACCAAGAGACCCAGTACTTC
>NA|TRBJ1-2|TRBV28|NA
CASSAFGANYGYTF
TGTGCCAGCAGTGCCTTCGGAGCTAACTATGGCTACACCTTC
>NA|TRBJ1-2|TRBV7-2|TRBD1
CASSPGQGGYGYTF
TGTGCCAGCAGTCCGGGACAGGGCGGCTATGGCTACACCTTC
>NA|TRBJ1-1|TRBV10-3|NA
CAISEREPGATEAFF
TGTGCCATCAGTGAACGTGAACCGGGCGCCACTGAAGCTTTCTTT
>NA|TRBJ1-6|TRBV30|TRBD1
CACTGGNSPLHF
TGTGCCTGTACAGGGGGGAATTCACCCCTCCACTTT